Presented here are 26 T cell receptor beta chains from one specimen sequenced in a study of T cells in Graves' hyperthyroidism and ophthalmopathy. Amplified TCR beta CDR3 regions came from RNA transcripts. Initially, a first-round RT-PCR of the TCR CDR3 employed the HTBI primer set. Each CDR3 protein gets one entry after TCRdb re-called the multiplex PCR reads with MiXCR. The sample has about 550,000 distinct CDR3 sequences, 20% seen once. Material for sequencing was blood. These receptors were obtained from a man aged 18 to 29 with Graves' hyperthyroidism.

This clonotype was counted between two and nine times. CDR3 nucleotides: TGTGCCAGCAGCTCAATAAATCAGCCCCAGCATTTT. Protein: CASSSINQPQHF. The chain carries TRBV13 and TRBJ1-5; D is ambiguous. Germline CDR1 is PRHDT and CDR2 is FYEKMQ (reference sequence). This CDR3 contains 12 residues. Trimming took 4 bases from V and 4 from J, leaving 5 bases between them.

This clonotype was seen many times. CDR3 protein: CASSDGTVWGSNQPQHF. CDR3 nucleotide sequence: TGTGCCAGCAGTGATGGCACTGTTTGGGGTAGCAATCAGCCCCAGCATTTT. The chain recombines TRBV6-1 with TRBJ1-5; D not certain. Germline CDR1 MNHNS, CDR2 SASEGT. The CDR3 length is 17 residues. With 3 bases removed from V and 0 bases from J, the gap between germline ends came to 15 bases.

This clonotype was seen at least ten times. This rearrangement joins TRBV11-2 to TRBJ1-2; D gene unclear. The ends were cut back, 2 bases at V and 5 bases at J, with 9 bases in the middle. From germline, CDR1 is SGHAT and CDR2 FQNNGV. The CDR3 sequence is 13 residues long. The CDR3 loop reads CASSLTNGYGYTF. In nucleotides, the CDR3 is TGTGCCAGCAGCTTAACCAATGGGTATGGCTACACCTTC.

V usage is TRBV6-1 and J usage is TRBJ1-3; D ambiguous. This CDR3 contains 15 residues. Trimming took 6 bases from V and 0 from J, leaving 12 bases between them. The germline V gene encodes CDR1 MNHNS and CDR2 SASEGT. CDR3 sequence (DNA): TGTGCCAGCAGCTCCCTCGTCGACTCTGGAAACACCATATATTTT. This sequence encodes CASSSLVDSGNTIYF.

This clonotype was counted many times. V is TRBV4-1 and J is TRBJ2-7, with D possibly being TRBD1 (5 bases). Germline lookup yields CDR1 MGHRA and CDR2 YSYEKL. This CDR3 comprises 15 residues. V lost 0 bases to trimming and J lost 7 bases, with 16 bases between them. CDR3 loop: CASSQDQGSPLEQYF. CDR3 nucleotides: TGCGCCAGCAGCCAAGATCAGGGCTCCCCTTTAGAGCAGTACTTC.

This clonotype turned up a few times. The genes are TRBV6-1 and TRBJ2-5; the D gene is possibly TRBD1 (6 bases). The germline V gene encodes CDR1 MNHNS and CDR2 SASEGT. The length of the CDR3 is 16 residues. V was clipped by 6 bases and J by 1 base, with 18 bases between them. In DNA form, the CDR3 reads TGTGCCAGCAGGGATTGGACAGCAGGACTCCAAGAGACCCAGTACTTC. Encoded protein: CASRDWTAGLQETQYF.

This clonotype came up many times. This chain links TRBV6-5 with TRBJ2-7; 7 bases are shared with TRBD2. The CDR3 is made up of 12 amino acids. After removal of 11 bases from V and 5 bases from J, the junction contained 9 bases not matched to a gene. CDR1 and CDR2 from the germline V gene are MNHEY and SVGAGI. CDR3 amino acids: CAVRGRGHEQYF. CDR3 DNA: TGTGCCGTCCGGGGGAGGGGCCACGAGCAGTACTTC.

This clonotype was seen many times. This chain joins TRBV18 and TRBJ2-5, with 7 bases matching TRBD1. The CDR3 is 16 amino acids. Germline assignment: CDR1 KGHSH and CDR2 LQKENI. V lost 3 bases, J lost 0 bases, and 7 bases stayed unmatched. The CDR3 region has the DNA TGTGCCAGCTCACCCCAGGACAGGCCGCACCAAGAGACCCAGTACTTC. Translated, it gives CASSPQDRPHQETQYF.

The rearrangement links TRBV27 to TRBJ1-1; TRBD1 aligns across 7 bases. The CDR3 runs to 14 residues. After removal of 5 bases from V and 1 base from J, the junction contained 4 bases not matched to a gene. CDR1 and CDR2 from the germline V gene are MNHEY and SMNVEV (reference sequence). For the CDR3, the DNA is TGTGCCAGCAGTCACAGGGGACAGAACACTGAAGCTTTCTTT. It codes for CASSHRGQNTEAFF.

This clonotype was recorded at least ten times. The chain combines TRBV28 with TRBJ2-4; 9 nucleotides line up with TRBD1. The CDR3 sequence is 17 residues long. Germline assignment: CDR1 MDHEN and CDR2 SYDVKM. With 5 bases clipped from V and 1 base from J, the junction kept 9 bases outside the gene matches. The CDR3 DNA sequence: TGTGCCAGCAGTCTACCACAGGGGGCTGGGGCCAAAAACATTCAGTACTTC. Translated, it gives CASSLPQGAGAKNIQYF.

Ten or more counts support this clonotype. The chain joins TRBV9 to TRBJ2-7; 8 bases match TRBD1. Germline loops: CDR1 SGDLS, CDR2 YYNGEE. The CDR3 runs 13 residues. With 4 bases clipped from V and 5 bases from J, the junction kept 5 bases outside the gene matches. CDR3 protein: CASSSQGADEQYF. Written as DNA, the CDR3 is TGTGCCAGCAGCTCTCAGGGGGCTGACGAGCAGTACTTC. The full variable domain, completed using reference TRBV9 and TRBJ2-7, is DSGVTQTPKHLITATGQRVTLRCSPRSGDLSVYWYQQSLDQGLQFLIQYYNGEERAKGNILERFSAQQFPDLHSELNLSSLELGDSALYFCASSSQGADEQYFGPGTRLTVT.

This chain uses TRBV18 with TRBJ2-7; the D gene could be TRBD1 or TRBD2 (5 bases each). Looked up from germline, CDR1 is KGHSH and CDR2 is LQKENI. CDR3 length equals 16 residues. Trimming removed 0 bases from V and 4 bases from J, with 16 bases in between. The CDR3: CASSPPGTASLYEQYF. CDR3 coding DNA: TGTGCCAGCTCACCACCAGGGACCGCTTCCTTGTACGAGCAGTACTTC.

This clonotype was seen a few times. The chain has TRBV30 and TRBJ2-5; the D gene is possibly TRBD2 (5 bases). V was cut by 2 bases and J by 7 bases, with 14 bases left in between. The CDR3 contains 13 residues. Germline CDR1 is GTSNPN and CDR2 is SVGIG (reference sequence). The CDR3, as DNA: TGTGCCTGGAGTTACGGGGAGTTGGGGACCCAGTACTTC. The encoded protein is CAWSYGELGTQYF.

This clonotype was seen repeatedly, ten times or more. The chain recombines TRBV9 with TRBJ1-3; no definite D call. The CDR3 covers 14 residues. The germline V gene has CDR1 SGDLS and CDR2 YYNGEE. With 0 bases removed from V and 3 bases from J, the gap between germline ends came to 7 bases. The CDR3 nucleotides are TGTGCCAGCAGCGTAGGACAAAGTGGAAACACCATATATTTT. Translated: CASSVGQSGNTIYF.

The table lists this clonotype with a few counts. The V gene is TRBV30, the J gene TRBJ2-5; D ambiguous. The CDR3 contains 11 residues. V lost 5 bases, J lost 2 bases, and 6 bases lay in between. From germline, CDR1 is GTSNPN and CDR2 SVGIG (reference sequence). CDR3 residues: CAWGYQETQYF. CDR3 sequence (DNA): TGTGCCTGGGGTTATCAAGAGACCCAGTACTTC.

This clonotype occurred many times. The chain links TRBV6-1 to TRBJ1-1, with unresolved D. The CDR3 totals 12 residues. Per the germline V gene, CDR1 is MNHNS and CDR2 is SASEGT. The V end was cut by 7 bases, the J end by 1 base, with 7 bases between. CDR3 sequence (DNA): TGTGCCAGCAAGGCAGGGAACACTGAAGCTTTCTTT. Protein: CASKAGNTEAFF.

As regards this clonotype: One junction end does not reproduce the germline sequence, and a read error may be involved. The V call is TRBV7-8, the J call TRBJ1-6, with 8 bases aligning to TRBD1. CDR1 is SGHVS, CDR2 FQNEAQ, per germline. The CDR3 totals 13 residues. In DNA, the CDR3 is TGTGCCAGCAGCCGGACAGGGTATTCCCCCCTCCACTTT. Encoded protein: CASSRTGYSPLHF.

This clonotype was found many times. This chain uses TRBV6-5 with TRBJ2-7; 7 nucleotides match TRBD2. Germline CDR1 and CDR2: MNHEY and SVGAGI. V dropped 0 bases and J dropped 4; count of bases not matched to a gene: 3. The CDR3 extends over 14 amino acids. The CDR3 is CASSYSLGGYEQYF. CDR3 sequence (DNA): TGTGCCAGCAGTTACTCGCTGGGGGGGTACGAGCAGTACTTC.

This clonotype came up many times. The V call is TRBV9, the J call TRBJ2-2, with TRBD2 identical over 9 bases. The CDR3 runs 17 residues. The trim removed 2 bases at V and 1 base at J, leaving 6 bases unmatched. CDR1 is SGDLS and CDR2 is YYNGEE in the germline V gene. This CDR3 reads CASSVSRLAVNTGELFF. CDR3 bases: TGTGCCAGCAGCGTTTCCAGACTAGCGGTGAACACCGGGGAGCTGTTTTTT.

At least ten counts were recorded for this clonotype. The V call is TRBV7-8, the J call TRBJ2-7; D is perhaps TRBD1 or TRBD2 (6 bases each). The ends were cut back, 0 bases at V and 0 bases at J, with 9 bases in the middle. The CDR3 runs 15 residues. Per germline, CDR1 SGHVS and CDR2 FQNEAQ. In DNA form, the CDR3 reads TGTGCCAGCAGCTTAGCGGCGGGACACTCCTACGAGCAGTACTTC. It encodes CASSLAAGHSYEQYF. The variable domain in full, with the rest retrieved from reference TRBV7-8 and TRBJ2-7, is GAGVSQSPRYKVAKRGQDVALRCDPISGHVSLFWYQQALGQGPEFLTYFQNEAQLDKSGLPSDRFFAERPEGSVSTLKIQRTQQEDSAVYLCASSLAAGHSYEQYFGPGTRLTVT.

The V gene is TRBV6-1, the J gene TRBJ1-1; TRBD1 might be the D (6 bases). The CDR3 contains 14 residues. V lost 8 bases and J lost 1, with 14 bases in between. CDR1 is MNHNS, CDR2 SASEGT, per germline. The CDR3 is CASGGAGANTEAFF. The CDR3 coding sequence is TGTGCCAGCGGGGGGGCAGGGGCGAACACTGAAGCTTTCTTT.

The CDR3 reads CASSDHRETQYF. CDR3 in DNA: TGTGCCAGCAGTGATCATCGAGAGACCCAGTACTTC. The chain uses TRBV12-3 or TRBV12-4 and TRBJ2-5; D remains ambiguous. CDR3 length: 12 amino acids. Trimming took 5 bases from V and 4 from J, leaving 8 bases between them.

This clonotype showed up many times. CDR3 region: CASSALSGGNQETQYF. The CDR3 DNA reads TGTGCCAGCAGCGCCCTAAGCGGGGGGAACCAAGAGACCCAGTACTTC. V is TRBV9 and J is TRBJ2-5; 9 bases align to TRBD2. CDR3 length: 16 amino acids. The trim removed 3 bases at V and 0 bases at J, leaving 6 bases unmatched. The germline gives CDR1 SGDLS, CDR2 YYNGEE.

Ten or more counts support this clonotype. The genes are TRBV28 and TRBJ1-5; 8 bases are a match to TRBD1. The CDR3 loop spans 15 amino acids. After removal of 6 bases from V and 4 bases from J, the junction contained 8 bases not matched to a gene. The germline V gene has CDR1 MDHEN and CDR2 SYDVKM. The CDR3, as DNA: TGTGCCAGCAGAGAAACAGGGGGAGGGAATCAGCCCCAGCATTTT. Translating it yields CASRETGGGNQPQHF.

This clonotype was counted between two and nine times. The chain combines TRBV6-2 or TRBV6-3 with TRBJ2-4; D may match TRBD1 or TRBD2 (5 bases each). This CDR3 region has 16 residues. V lost 7 bases and J lost 1, with 17 bases in between. Germline assignment: CDR1 MNHEY and CDR2 SVGEGT. The CDR3 DNA is TGTGCCAGCACCATTAGGGGACCTTTGGCCAAAAACATTCAGTACTTC. It yields the protein CASTIRGPLAKNIQYF.

The CDR3 region has the DNA TGTGCCAGCAGGGCAGGGGACGAGACCCAGTACTTC. This encodes CASRAGDETQYF. This chain uses TRBV2 with TRBJ2-5; tentatively, D is TRBD1 (6 bases). The CDR3 is 12 residues long. V was trimmed by 6 bases and J by 5 bases, leaving 10 bases between them. Germline V gene lookup returns CDR1 SNHLY and CDR2 FYNNEI.